This TCR beta chain was recorded in a study of shared clonotypes between healthy human individuals. Only in-frame clones appear in the TCRdb table, and some are missing; sequencing was by immunoSEQ multiplex PCR. The sample includes roughly 2.2 million clones, about nine tenths of them seen just once. V was shortened by 4 bases and J by 5 bases, with 10 bases between the two germline ends. The CDR3 runs to 12 residues. Germline CDR1 SQVTM, CDR2 ANQGSEA. Every contributor of samples was a Caucasian grown-up residing in Nashville, Tennessee. Sequenced input: naive CD4+ T cells from PBMCs. Subset defined: CD45RA+ positively selected. The TCR originated in a man between 18 and 29 years old in good health. Some clones in this sample may be carry-over from other donors' samples. This sequence joins TRBV29-1 and TRBJ2-3; D assignment may be TRBD1 or TRBD2 (5 bases each). CDR3 loop: CSVGGAVDTQYF. The CDR3, as DNA: TGCAGCGTTGGAGGGGCCGTAGATACGCAGTATTTT.